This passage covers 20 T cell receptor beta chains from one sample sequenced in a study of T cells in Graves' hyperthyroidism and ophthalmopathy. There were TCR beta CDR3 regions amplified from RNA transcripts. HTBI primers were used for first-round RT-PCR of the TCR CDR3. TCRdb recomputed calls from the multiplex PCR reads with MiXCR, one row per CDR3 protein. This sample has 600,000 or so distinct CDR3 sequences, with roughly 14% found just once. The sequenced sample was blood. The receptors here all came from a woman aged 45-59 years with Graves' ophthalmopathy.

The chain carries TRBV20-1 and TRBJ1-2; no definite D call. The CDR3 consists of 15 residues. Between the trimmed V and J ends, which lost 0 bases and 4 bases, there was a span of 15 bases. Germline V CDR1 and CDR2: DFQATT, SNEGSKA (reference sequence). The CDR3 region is CSARDLNGRGYGYTF. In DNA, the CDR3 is TGCAGTGCTAGAGATCTAAACGGCCGGGGCTATGGCTACACCTTC.

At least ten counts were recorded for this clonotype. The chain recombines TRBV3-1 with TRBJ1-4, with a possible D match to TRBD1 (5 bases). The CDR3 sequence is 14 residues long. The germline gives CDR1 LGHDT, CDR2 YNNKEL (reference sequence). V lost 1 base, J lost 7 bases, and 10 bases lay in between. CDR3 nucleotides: TGTGCCAGCAGCCAAGGATGGGGGTTTGAAAAACTGTTTTTT. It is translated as CASSQGWGFEKLFF.

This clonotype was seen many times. CDR3 nucleotides: TGTGCCATGGCGTCTTTAGGGACTAGCGGGAGGGCTGTGGATACGCAGTATTTT. Translated, it gives CAMASLGTSGRAVDTQYF. J is TRBJ2-3 and V is TRBV10-3; 16 bases line up with TRBD2. Per germline, CDR1 ENHRY and CDR2 SYGVKD. With 9 bases clipped from V and 6 bases from J, the junction kept 15 bases outside the gene matches. The CDR3 has 18 residues.

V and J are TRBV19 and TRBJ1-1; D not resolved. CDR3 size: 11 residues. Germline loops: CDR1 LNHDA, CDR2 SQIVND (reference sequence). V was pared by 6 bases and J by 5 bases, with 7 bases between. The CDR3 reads CASRISTEAFF. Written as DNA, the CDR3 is TGTGCCAGTAGGATTAGTACTGAAGCTTTCTTT.

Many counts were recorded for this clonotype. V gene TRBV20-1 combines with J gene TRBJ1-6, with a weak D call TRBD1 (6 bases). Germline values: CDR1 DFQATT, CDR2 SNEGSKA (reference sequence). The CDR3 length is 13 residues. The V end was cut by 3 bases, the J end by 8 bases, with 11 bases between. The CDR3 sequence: CSASIRGDSPLHF. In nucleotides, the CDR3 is TGCAGTGCTAGTATCAGGGGTGATTCACCCCTCCACTTT.

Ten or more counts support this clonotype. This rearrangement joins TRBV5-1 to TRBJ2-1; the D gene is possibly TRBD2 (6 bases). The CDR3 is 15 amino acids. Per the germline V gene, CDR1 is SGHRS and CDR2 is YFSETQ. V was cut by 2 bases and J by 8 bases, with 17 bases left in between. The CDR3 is CASSLGTPQVDEQFF. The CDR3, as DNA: TGCGCCAGCAGCTTAGGGACTCCCCAGGTCGATGAGCAGTTCTTC.

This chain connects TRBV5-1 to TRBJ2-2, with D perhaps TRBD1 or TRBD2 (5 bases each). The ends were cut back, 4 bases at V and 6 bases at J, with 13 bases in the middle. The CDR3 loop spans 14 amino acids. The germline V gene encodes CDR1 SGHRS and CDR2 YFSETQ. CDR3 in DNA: TGCGCCAGCAGCACGGGACCTCAATCCGGGGAGCTGTTTTTT. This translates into CASSTGPQSGELFF.

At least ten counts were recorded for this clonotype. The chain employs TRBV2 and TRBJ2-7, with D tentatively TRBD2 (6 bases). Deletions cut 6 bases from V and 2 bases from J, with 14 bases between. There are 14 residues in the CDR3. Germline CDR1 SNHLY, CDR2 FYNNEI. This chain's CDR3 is CASRWTGGTYEQYF. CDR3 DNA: TGTGCCAGCAGATGGACTGGGGGGACCTACGAGCAGTACTTC.

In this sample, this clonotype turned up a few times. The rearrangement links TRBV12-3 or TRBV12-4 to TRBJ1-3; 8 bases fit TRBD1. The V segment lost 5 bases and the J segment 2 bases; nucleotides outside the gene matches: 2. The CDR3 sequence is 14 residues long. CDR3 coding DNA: TGTGCCAGCAGTGAGACAGGGGCTGGAAACACCATATATTTT. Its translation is CASSETGAGNTIYF.

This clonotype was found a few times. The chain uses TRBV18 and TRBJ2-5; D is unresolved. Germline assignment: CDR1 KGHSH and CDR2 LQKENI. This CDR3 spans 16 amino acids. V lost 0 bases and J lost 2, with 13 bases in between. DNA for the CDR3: TGTGCCAGCTCACCACCGGGGTCGACACGACAAGAGACCCAGTACTTC. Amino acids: CASSPPGSTRQETQYF.

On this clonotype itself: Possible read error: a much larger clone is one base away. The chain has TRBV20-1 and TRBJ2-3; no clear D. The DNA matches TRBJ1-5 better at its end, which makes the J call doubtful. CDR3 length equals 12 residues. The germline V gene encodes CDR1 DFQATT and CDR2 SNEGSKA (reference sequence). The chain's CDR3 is CSAAGLRDTQHF. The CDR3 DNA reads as TGCAGTGCCGCCGGACTTCGGGATACGCAGCATTTT.

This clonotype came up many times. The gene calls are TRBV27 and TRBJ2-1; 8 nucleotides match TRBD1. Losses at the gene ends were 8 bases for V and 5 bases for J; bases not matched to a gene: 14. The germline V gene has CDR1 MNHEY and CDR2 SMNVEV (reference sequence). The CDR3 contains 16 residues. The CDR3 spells CASSAQTGTGHNEQFF. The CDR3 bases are TGTGCCAGCTCAGCTCAAACCGGGACAGGTCACAATGAGCAGTTCTTC.

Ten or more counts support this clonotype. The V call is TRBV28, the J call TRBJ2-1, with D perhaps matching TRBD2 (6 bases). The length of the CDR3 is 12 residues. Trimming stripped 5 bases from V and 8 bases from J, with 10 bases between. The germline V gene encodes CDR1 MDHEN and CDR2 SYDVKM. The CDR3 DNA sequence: TGTGCCAGCAGTCGACTAGATCATGAGCAGTTCTTC. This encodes CASSRLDHEQFF.

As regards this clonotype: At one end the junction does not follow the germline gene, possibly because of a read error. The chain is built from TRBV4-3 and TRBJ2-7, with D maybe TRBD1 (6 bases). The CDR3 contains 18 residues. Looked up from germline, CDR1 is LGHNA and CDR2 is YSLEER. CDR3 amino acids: CASSQVWAGSGDGYERYF. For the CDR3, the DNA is TGCGCCAGCAGCCAAGTGTGGGCCGGGTCAGGGGATGGCTACGAGCGGTACTTC.

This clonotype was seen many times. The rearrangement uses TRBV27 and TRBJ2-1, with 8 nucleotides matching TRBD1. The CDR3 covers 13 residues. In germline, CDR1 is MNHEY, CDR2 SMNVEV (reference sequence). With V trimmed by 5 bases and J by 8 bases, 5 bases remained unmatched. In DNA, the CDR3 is TGTGCCAGCAGTAGGACAGGGTGGCATGAGCAGTTCTTC. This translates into CASSRTGWHEQFF.

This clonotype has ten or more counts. The CDR3 nucleotides read TGTGCCAGCAGTACCGACGGGTTGAAGACCCAGTACTTC. It yields the protein CASSTDGLKTQYF. The chain uses TRBV12-3 or TRBV12-4 and TRBJ2-5; D is unclear. The CDR3 length is 13 residues. The V end lost 5 bases, the J end lost 6 bases, and 13 bases lay between the germline ends.

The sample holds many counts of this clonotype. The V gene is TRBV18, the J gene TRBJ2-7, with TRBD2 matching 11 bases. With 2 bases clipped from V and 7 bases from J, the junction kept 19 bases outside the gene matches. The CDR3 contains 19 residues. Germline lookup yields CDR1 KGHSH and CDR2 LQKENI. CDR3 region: CASSPWASGRSSAPTEQYF. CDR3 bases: TGTGCCAGCTCACCATGGGCTAGCGGGAGGTCCTCTGCTCCTACAGAGCAGTACTTC.

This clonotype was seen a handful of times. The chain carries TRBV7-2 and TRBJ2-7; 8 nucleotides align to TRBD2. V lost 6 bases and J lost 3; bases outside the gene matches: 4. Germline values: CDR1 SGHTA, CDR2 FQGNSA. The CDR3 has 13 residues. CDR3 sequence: CASRGSGSYEQYF. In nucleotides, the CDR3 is TGTGCCAGCAGAGGAAGCGGGAGCTACGAGCAGTACTTC.

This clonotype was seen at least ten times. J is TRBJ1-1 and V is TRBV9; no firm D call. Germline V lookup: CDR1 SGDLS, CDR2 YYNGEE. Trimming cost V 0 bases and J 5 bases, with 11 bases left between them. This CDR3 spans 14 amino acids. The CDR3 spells CASSVAVGVTEAFF. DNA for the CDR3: TGTGCCAGCAGCGTAGCCGTGGGAGTGACTGAAGCTTTCTTT.

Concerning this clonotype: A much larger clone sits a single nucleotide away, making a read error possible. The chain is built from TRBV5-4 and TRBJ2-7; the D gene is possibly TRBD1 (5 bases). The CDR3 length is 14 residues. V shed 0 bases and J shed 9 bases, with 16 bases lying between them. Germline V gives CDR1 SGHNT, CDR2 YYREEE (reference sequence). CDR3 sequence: CASSLDQGLWAQYF. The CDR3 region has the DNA TGTGCCAGCAGCTTGGATCAGGGTCTTTGGGCGCAGTACTTC.